A selection of T cell receptor beta chains follows, all from one sample in a study of early T cells in non-severe SARS-CoV-2 infection. TCRdb analysed the 5' RACE reads with MiXCR anew, one entry per CDR3 protein. This sample has over 60,000 distinct CDR3 sequences, with 10% found just once. The specimen was whole blood, collected at baseline. The receptors originated from an adult who was a healthcare worker with PCR-confirmed SARS-CoV-2 infection or an uninfected control (not recorded which). CDR3s include the opening cysteine and the closing phenylalanine or tryptophan. D genes are given only for firm matches. Size tells how often a clone was seen (once, few, many) or the class of an expanded clone, and some rows leave it out.

V gene	clone size	J gene	D gene	CDR3 protein	CDR3 DNA
TRBV5-1	few	TRBJ2-3	NA	CASSLGTGTPISTDTQYF	TGCGCCAGCAGCTTGGGTACCGGGACACCTATTAGCACAGATACGCAGTATTTT
TRBV18	many	TRBJ2-7	TRBD1	CASSPGQGGPYEQYF	TGTGCCAGCTCACCGGGACAGGGAGGCCCCTACGAGCAGTACTTC
TRBV6-1	few	TRBJ1-1	TRBD1	CASSVGQRGSAFF	TGTGCCAGCAGTGTGGGACAGAGGGGGTCGGCTTTCTTT
TRBV7-2	many	TRBJ2-7	NA	CASSLNYEQYF	TGTGCCAGCAGCTTAAACTACGAGCAGTACTTC
TRBV6-6	many	TRBJ1-1	NA	CASSYSKTEAFF	TGTGCCAGCAGTTACTCGAAGACTGAAGCTTTCTTT
TRBV11-3	many	TRBJ2-3	NA	CASSPGGETDTQYF	TGTGCCAGCAGCCCCGGAGGGGAGACAGATACGCAGTATTTT
TRBV25-1	few	TRBJ1-2	NA	CASSEPGLPYGYTF	TGTGCCAGCAGTGAACCGGGACTCCCTTATGGCTACACCTTC
TRBV20-1	few	TRBJ2-3	NA	CSARAGGQNADTQYF	TGCAGTGCTAGGGCCGGGGGGCAGAACGCAGATACGCAGTATTTT
TRBV20-1	many	TRBJ2-3	NA	CSARGWGKGDTQYF	TGCAGTGCTAGAGGATGGGGGAAGGGAGATACGCAGTATTTT
TRBV14	few	TRBJ2-7	NA	CASSQVEDRPYEQYF	TGTGCCAGCAGCCAAGTCGAAGACAGGCCCTACGAGCAGTACTTC
TRBV2	many	TRBJ1-1	NA	CASSEPNEGEDTEAFF	TGTGCCAGCAGTGAACCTAACGAGGGGGAGGACACTGAAGCTTTCTTT
TRBV13	NA	TRBJ1-3	NA	CASSLGEFGNTIYF	TGTGCCAGCAGCTTAGGGGAATTTGGAAACACCATATATTTT
TRBV30	NA	TRBJ1-2	NA	CAWSGTQGGGYTF	TGTGCCTGGAGTGGGACTCAGGGAGGTGGCTACACCTTC
TRBV7-2	NA	TRBJ1-2	NA	CASSLDWGNYGYTF	TGTGCCAGCAGCTTAGATTGGGGGAACTATGGCTACACCTTC
TRBV7-2	NA	TRBJ2-7	NA	CASSFLGTSGSGQYF	TGTGCCAGCAGCTTTTTGGGGACCTCGGGGTCCGGGCAGTACTTC
TRBV24-1	few	TRBJ2-1	TRBD2	CATSDSPIAGAGNEQFF	TGTGCCACCAGTGATTCCCCCATAGCGGGGGCGGGGAATGAGCAGTTCTTC
TRBV7-9	NA	TRBJ1-4	TRBD1	CASDRGLGEKLFF	TGTGCCAGCGACAGGGGGCTAGGTGAAAAACTGTTTTTT
TRBV20-1	medium-sized	TRBJ2-5	NA	CSARLPGLPQETQYF	TGCAGTGCTAGATTACCGGGCCTACCACAAGAGACCCAGTACTTC
TRBV10-2	many	TRBJ2-7	NA	CASGRWDYEQYF	TGCGCCAGCGGAAGGTGGGACTACGAGCAGTACTTC
TRBV12-3/TRBV12-4	NA	TRBJ1-3	NA	CASLRQGTGNTIYF	TGTGCCAGCTTACGGCAGGGAACTGGAAACACCATATATTTT
TRBV9	few	TRBJ2-2	TRBD1	CASSAPWDRGNTGELFF	TGTGCCAGCAGCGCACCCTGGGACAGGGGAAACACCGGGGAGCTGTTTTTT
TRBV7-9	NA	TRBJ2-2	NA	CASSSLRATGELFF	TGTGCCAGCAGCTCTCTCCGGGCTACCGGGGAGCTGTTTTTT
TRBV10-2	NA	TRBJ2-3	NA	CASSENTDTQYF	TGCGCCAGCAGTGAGAACACAGATACGCAGTATTTT
TRBV12-3/TRBV12-4	few	TRBJ2-2	NA	CASSPRGELFF	TGTGCCAGCAGCCCACGCGGGGAGCTGTTTTTT
TRBV10-2	NA	TRBJ1-6	NA	CASSVSLGLNNSPLHF	TGCGCCAGCAGTGTAAGCCTAGGGCTCAATAATTCACCCCTCCACTTT
TRBV20-1	many	TRBJ2-3	TRBD1	CSARFGRGRTDTQYF	TGCAGTGCTAGATTCGGCAGGGGGCGAACGGATACGCAGTATTTT
TRBV4-3	many	TRBJ2-3	NA	CASSPPHPGADTQYF	TGCGCCAGCAGCCCACCACACCCAGGGGCAGATACGCAGTATTTT
TRBV6-7	NA	TRBJ1-5	NA	CASLGGPQGNQPQHF	TGTGCCAGCCTTGGGGGGCCCCAAGGGAATCAGCCCCAGCATTTT
TRBV12-3/TRBV12-4	many	TRBJ2-5	TRBD1	CASSRGTGGETQYF	TGTGCCAGCAGTCGCGGCACAGGGGGCGAGACCCAGTACTTC
TRBV24-1	many	TRBJ1-1	TRBD1	CATRLQGENTEAFF	TGTGCCACCAGGCTACAGGGGGAAAACACTGAAGCTTTCTTT
TRBV20-1	few	TRBJ2-2	TRBD2	CSATRGGRTGELFF	TGCAGTGCTACCCGGGGGGGCCGCACCGGGGAGCTGTTTTTT
TRBV10-3	few	TRBJ2-2	NA	CAISESTGENTGELFF	TGTGCCATCAGTGAGTCGACGGGGGAGAACACCGGGGAGCTGTTTTTT
TRBV6-2/TRBV6-3	NA	TRBJ2-7	NA	CASRYVVRDEQYF	TGTGCCAGCAGATACGTTGTGAGGGACGAGCAGTACTTC
TRBV4-1	few	TRBJ2-7	TRBD1	CASSQGPGQGYEQYF	TGCGCCAGCAGCCAGGGACCGGGACAGGGCTACGAGCAGTACTTC
TRBV6-2/TRBV6-3	NA	TRBJ1-2	TRBD1	CASSYSPGQGVIDYGYTF	TGTGCCAGCAGTTACTCGCCGGGACAGGGGGTGATCGACTATGGCTACACCTTC
TRBV19	few	TRBJ1-4	NA	CASSPAVEKLFF	TGTGCCAGTAGCCCGGCGGTTGAAAAACTGTTTTTT
TRBV7-9	NA	TRBJ1-1	TRBD1	CASSHDREAFF	TGTGCCAGCAGCCACGACAGGGAGGCTTTCTTT
TRBV11-2	NA	TRBJ1-2	TRBD1	CASSLGPGQAGLNYGYTF	TGTGCCAGCAGCTTAGGGCCGGGACAGGCGGGACTCAACTATGGCTACACCTTC
TRBV10-3	NA	TRBJ2-5	TRBD2	CAISVQLAGGQTQYF	TGTGCCATCAGTGTTCAACTAGCGGGGGGGCAGACCCAGTACTTC
TRBV3-1	few	TRBJ1-4	NA	CASSQTPRAGPWVFF	TGTGCCAGCAGCCAGACCCCGCGGGCGGGGCCCTGGGTGTTTTTT
TRBV5-4	NA	TRBJ2-7	NA	CASSRGTCQDYEQYF	TGTGCCAGCAGCCGAGGGACTTGCCAGGATTACGAGCAGTACTTC
TRBV6-1	few	TRBJ1-4	NA	CASKDRKTPPQKLFF	TGTGCCAGCAAGGACCGAAAAACTCCCCCTCAAAAACTGTTTTTT
TRBV12-3/TRBV12-4	few	TRBJ2-5	TRBD2	CASSRGTSGGPETQYF	TGTGCCAGCAGTCGGGGGACTAGCGGGGGGCCGGAGACCCAGTACTTC
TRBV5-8	NA	TRBJ1-5	NA	CASSLLQALNQPQHF	TGTGCCAGCAGCTTGCTTCAGGCACTGAATCAGCCCCAGCATTTT
TRBV9	NA	TRBJ1-2	TRBD1	CASSQGVPVYGYTF	TGTGCCAGCAGCCAGGGGGTCCCGGTTTATGGCTACACCTTC
TRBV7-6	many	TRBJ2-2	NA	CASSFHGAATGELFF	TGTGCCAGCAGCTTCCATGGGGCCGCTACCGGGGAGCTGTTTTTT
TRBV19	few	TRBJ1-1	NA	CASTDRRTEAFF	TGTGCCAGTACGGACAGAAGGACTGAAGCTTTCTTT
TRBV11-2	many	TRBJ2-2	TRBD2	CASSPGLAGTGELFF	TGTGCCAGCAGCCCGGGACTAGCGGGCACCGGGGAGCTGTTTTTT
TRBV29-1	NA	TRBJ2-7	TRBD1	CSVVGTGRSEQYF	TGCAGCGTTGTAGGGACAGGAAGGTCCGAGCAGTACTTC
TRBV9	NA	TRBJ1-1	NA	CASSVSTANTEAFF	TGTGCCAGCAGCGTAAGTACAGCGAACACTGAAGCTTTCTTT
TRBV19	few	TRBJ2-6	NA	CASSIHQGTGANVLTF	TGTGCCAGTAGTATTCATCAGGGAACCGGGGCCAACGTCCTGACTTTC
TRBV4-2	few	TRBJ2-7	NA	CASSQGQSPEQYF	TGTGCCAGCAGCCAAGGGCAGAGCCCCGAGCAGTACTTC
TRBV6-1	many	TRBJ1-2	TRBD1	CASTRGQGGDYGYTF	TGTGCCAGCACCCGGGGACAGGGAGGGGACTATGGCTACACCTTC
TRBV7-2	few	TRBJ2-5	NA	CASSLVPRETQYF	TGTGCCAGCAGCTTAGTTCCCAGAGAGACCCAGTACTTC